Described below is a single T cell receptor (beta chain) sequence and its context. It has no known antigen specificity. Per-base quality was not reported, and no clone a single base away is much larger than it. The cohort comprised around 690 healthy bone marrow donors. All cohort members were sampled while nominally healthy, although unrecorded immune exposures were likely present. The donor was CMV seropositive and belonged to the group of 250 to 300 seropositive cohort members. Every donor gave a peripheral blood sample, and the peripheral blood mononuclear cells from that sample were used for TCR beta sequencing. Genomic DNA extraction from the blood cell samples was performed with the Qiagen DNeasy Blood Extraction Kit. Library preparation was by the immunoSEQ multiplex PCR assay. For the multiplex PCR, a mixture combining 60 forward primers for TCR Vbeta segments and 13 reverse primers for TCR Jbeta segments was used. The CDR3 region of rearranged TCR beta genes was amplified from genomic DNA by a multiplex PCR assay. The Illumina HiSeq System was used to sequence the amplified TCR beta libraries as 87-base-pair reads. The authors' pipeline ran thus. In a later analysis, tens of millions of unique TCR beta chains were counted across the approximately 670 repertoires, and roughly 10 million of these chains were shared by at least two donors. Raw reads were error-corrected and collapsed into unique sequences with a nearest-neighbor algorithm that merged closely related sequences to remove PCR and sequencing errors. CDR3 sequences were aligned to IMGT reference sequences to assign V, D and J gene segments. For a sequence to be retained, a match of at least six nucleotides to both a V gene segment and a J gene segment was required. Rearrangements were called productive when the CDR3 lacked stop codons and stayed in frame with V and J; all others were non-productive. Following IMGT convention, CDR3 was defined as the stretch from the second conserved V-encoded cysteine up to the conserved J-encoded phenylalanine. The earlier analysis of about 620 of the donors excluded sequences that lacked an unambiguous match to a single V gene segment. An earlier analysis of fewer than 750 of the donors called V segments functional above 56.7% productive rearrangements and segregating when the between-donor standard deviation exceeded 5%. A statistical classification framework was built for diagnosing cytomegalovirus status from the catalog of TCR beta chain sequences. A later analysis assigned V and J genes by comparing TCR nucleotide sequences with IMGT/GENE-DB human TR gene sequences. A later analysis assigned CDR3 sequences and most-parsimonious VDJ recombination scenarios with the TCRdist pipeline. In a later analysis, every TCR beta chain was defined by the combination of its CDR3 amino acid sequence and its V-gene family, and reads without a unique V-gene family were dropped. In a later analysis, 450 to 600 highly shared, low-generation-probability nucleotide sequences were removed to address suspected cross-contamination and a sequencing artifact. For each public chain, a later analysis derived a clonal expansion index from normalized ranks of inferred template counts within each repertoire. In a later analysis, generation probabilities were computed with a VDJ recombination model fitted to out-of-frame rearrangements, and the resulting probabilities were checked against IGoR. A later analysis scored TCR-TCR, TCR-HLA and TCR-CMV co-occurrence with hypergeometric tests, applying a repertoire-size bias correction to TCR pairs. To estimate false discovery rates, a later analysis permuted the HLA or CMV assignments 20 times. A later analysis grouped co-occurring TCRs with DBSCAN, adding TCRdist sequence similarity when clustering within HLA-allele-positive subsets. Repertoires with fewer than 30,000 or more than 120,000 public chains were left out of co-occurrence clustering, as were a handful of repertoires with anomalous nucleotide sharing. The immuneACCESS repertoire file appears here via TCRdb, limited to in-frame rearrangements. These files lack a portion of the clones; in checked studies, under half of the deficit traces to unresolved V genes, and the cause of the others is not known. The V and J calls and clone size are taken from that table; D and trimming were inferred from the DNA. Across this sample there are 55,000 to 80,000 clones, with roughly four fifths seen only once. Roughly 20% of the sample is in the top ten clones.

The sample belongs to a study of cytomegalovirus exposure and HLA in healthy donors (TCRdb year 2017). Background for the entire study: In an earlier analysis of approximately 640 of the donors, around 300 Gb of sequence data and some 120 million unique TCR beta sequences from 150 million to 200 million T cells were reported. Every repertoire in the discovery cohort had been generated on one and the same sequencing platform. The number of typed donors differed by locus: about 620-640 for A, B, C, DRB1 and DQB1; approximately 520 for DQA1; around 610 for DPA1; and some 470 for DPB1. The genetic ancestry cluster associated with self-reported Caucasian donors included about 84% of the roughly 390 genotyped donors. An earlier analysis of about 600 of the donors used high-throughput TCR beta sequencing to judge whether each TCR beta V gene segment behaved as functional or pseudogenic. In addition to the first cohort of roughly 700 subjects, a separate validation cohort of 120 different subjects was used. Among around 400 genotyped donors of the cohort, an average of roughly 230,000 unique TCR beta nucleotide sequences was sequenced per donor, of which 15% to 20% were non-productive. The study aimed to test whether cataloging public T cell receptors could reveal signatures of past pathogen exposure. High-throughput TCR immunosequencing, statistical association of individual TCRs with disease status, and machine learning were combined to predict cytomegalovirus infection status. A later analysis re-analyzed previously published TCR beta repertoires from hundreds of donors and added high-resolution HLA genotyping to study TCR occurrence patterns. The later analysis used no new phenotypic data to find candidate immune exposures, relying instead on TCR beta sequences and their occurrence across donors. HLA typing included class I and class II loci at four-digit resolution. An early release covering more than 500 HLA-typed donors comprised approximately 290 gigabases of sequencing data and approximately 85 million unique TCR sequences. The T cell repertoires of under 750 subjects were profiled by immunosequencing and related to cytomegalovirus serostatus. Four or five DR-DQ haplotypes were handled as single units for association and clustering, since linkage in the cohort was strong. Donor age, sex, ethnicity and CMV serostatus were compiled alongside the repertoire data. A later genetic analysis took genome-wide SNP genotypes for 398 of the 666 donors and used that subset as a discovery cohort. Summary of the overall study and its limitations: An association between a missense DCLRE1C variant and V-gene and J-gene trimming of TCR beta chains was found in a later genetic analysis and replicated in an independent cohort. Three of the identified cytomegalovirus-associated TCR beta chains were confirmed in vitro to be specific for cytomegalovirus antigens. Correlated functional status among segregating V segments might be attributable to linkage disequilibrium, but an unknown experimental factor could not be ruled out. The study listed 164 TCR beta chains as associated with cytomegalovirus. Only TCR beta chains were sequenced in this cohort, and the absence of alpha or paired-chain data limited detectable features. In a later analysis, TCR association rates were found to vary across HLA loci, with the most associated TCRs seen for DRB1 alleles and the fewest for HLA-C alleles. When HLA alleles, especially DR and DQ, strongly co-occurred, TCR associations were difficult to assign to individual alleles. Cytomegalovirus status was reported to be diagnosed by the classifier with high specificity and sensitivity in both the original and validation cohorts. Specific HLA alleles were associated with over 15,000 TCR beta sequences at a false discovery rate of 0.05 in a later analysis. In an earlier analysis of about 600 of the donors, most TCR beta V segments appeared in productive rearrangements about 90% or about 30% of the time, broadly matching IMGT annotations. A cluster of highly shared sequence variants was judged likely to be a technical artifact of the sequencing pipeline. Because HLA typing was missing for some donors at each locus, association tests included only the typed subset. The authors suggested that the approach could potentially be generalized to other disease states and immunological phenotypes. While some public TCRs were present in many individuals, most TCR sequences turned up only very rarely across donors. The only immune exposure information available for the cohort was CMV serostatus. A further reported finding was that TCR beta sequences accurately predicted the HLA-A and HLA-B alleles for most subjects in the first cohort. Compared with the approximately 670-donor mean, donors in an Asian-associated ancestry cluster had fewer N-insertions in productive TCRs, according to a later genetic analysis. The presence/absence analyses assumed that sequencing depth was roughly uniform across donors, and that assumption may not be true. In a later analysis, several top co-occurrence clusters were reported to appear linked to parvovirus B19, influenza, CMV and Epstein-Barr virus. In a later analysis, HLA-associated TCR beta chains showed more clonal expansion and lower generation probabilities than non-associated chains that were equally common. The earlier analysis of 587 of the donors excluded 15 to 20 rarely observed V segments, including chromosome 9 orphons, because counts were too low. In a later analysis, most CMV-associated TCR beta chains were found to appear HLA-restricted, with HLA associations seemingly driven largely by CMV exposure.

The source of this sequence is a young woman in good health and CMV-seropositive. The sequenced sample was PBMCs.

The DNA reads as follows: TGTGCCTGGAGTGTAAGCGCAGCGGCTAGCACAGATACGCAGTATTTT. This yields the protein CAWSVSAAASTDTQYF. The rearranged chain carries TRBV30 and TRBJ2-3, with TRBD2 as a weak D call on 5 bases. CDR1 and CDR2 are read off the germline V gene (reference sequence) as GTSNPN and SVGIG. V is pared back by 0 bases and J by 0 bases, with 13 bases lying between the germline termini. CDR3 length: 16 amino acids, cysteine to phenylalanine. The entry retains the CDR3 DNA only, 48 bases that are in frame from base 1.